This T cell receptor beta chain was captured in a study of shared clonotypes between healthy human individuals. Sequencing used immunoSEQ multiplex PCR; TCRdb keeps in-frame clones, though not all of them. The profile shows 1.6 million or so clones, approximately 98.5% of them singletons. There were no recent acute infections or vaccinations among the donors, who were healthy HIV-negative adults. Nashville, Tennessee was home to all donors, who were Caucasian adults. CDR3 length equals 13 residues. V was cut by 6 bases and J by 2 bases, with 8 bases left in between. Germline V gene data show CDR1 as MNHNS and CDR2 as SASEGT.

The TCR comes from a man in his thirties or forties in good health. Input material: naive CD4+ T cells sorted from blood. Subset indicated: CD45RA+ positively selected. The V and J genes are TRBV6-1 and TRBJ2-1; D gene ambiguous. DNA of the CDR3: TGTGCCAGCAGCCGATTCCCCTACAATGAGCAGTTCTTC. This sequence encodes CASSRFPYNEQFF.